This T cell receptor beta chain was obtained from a study of blood T cell repertoires in COVID-19. About the study: Specimens from acute and convalescent COVID-19 originated in the United States, Italy and Spain. In each case, the material was cDNA or gDNA derived from T cells, B-cell-depleted T cells, or PBMCs.

Points on this clone: The junction and the germline gene differ at one end; a read error may be behind it.

CDR1 MGHRA and CDR2 YSYEKL come from the germline V gene. CDR3 size: 16 residues. Sequencing was performed with immunoSEQ multiplex PCR; in TCRdb, only in-frame clones are kept and a portion is missing. Of approximately 300,000 clones listed, approximately 87% are singletons. This chain links TRBV4-1 with TRBJ2-1, with 7 bases lining up with TRBD2. This clonotype was obtained from a woman between 50 and 59 years old with active or convalescent COVID-19. The sample consisted of peripheral blood. CDR3 sequence reads: CASTQIWTRSYNEQFF. In nucleotides, the CDR3 is TGCGCCAGCACCCAAATCTGGACTAGGAGTTACAATGAGCAGTTCTTC.